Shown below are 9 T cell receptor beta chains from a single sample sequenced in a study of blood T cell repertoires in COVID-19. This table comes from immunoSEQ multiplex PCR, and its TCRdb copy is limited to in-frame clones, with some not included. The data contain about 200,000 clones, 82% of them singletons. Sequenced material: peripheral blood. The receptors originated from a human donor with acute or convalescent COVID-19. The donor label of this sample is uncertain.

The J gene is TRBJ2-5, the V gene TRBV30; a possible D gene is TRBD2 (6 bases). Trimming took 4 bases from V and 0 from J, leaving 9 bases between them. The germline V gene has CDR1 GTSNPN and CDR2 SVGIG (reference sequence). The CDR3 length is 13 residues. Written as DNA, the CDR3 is TGTGCCTGGAATTGGGGGGACCAAGAGACCCAGTACTTC. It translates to CAWNWGDQETQYF.

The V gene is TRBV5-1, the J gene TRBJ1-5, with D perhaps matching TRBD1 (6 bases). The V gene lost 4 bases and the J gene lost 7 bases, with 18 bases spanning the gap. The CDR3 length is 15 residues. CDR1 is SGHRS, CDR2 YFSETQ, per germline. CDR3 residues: CASSEGEGRGQPQHF. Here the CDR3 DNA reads TGCGCCAGCAGCGAGGGGGAGGGCAGGGGCCAGCCCCAGCATTTT.

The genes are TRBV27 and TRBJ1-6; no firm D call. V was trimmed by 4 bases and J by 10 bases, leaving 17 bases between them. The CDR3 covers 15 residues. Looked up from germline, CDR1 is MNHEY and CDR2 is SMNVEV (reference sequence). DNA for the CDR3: TGTGCCAGCAGTTCCGAGGACGCGGGCCCCTCACCCCTCCACTTT. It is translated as CASSSEDAGPSPLHF.

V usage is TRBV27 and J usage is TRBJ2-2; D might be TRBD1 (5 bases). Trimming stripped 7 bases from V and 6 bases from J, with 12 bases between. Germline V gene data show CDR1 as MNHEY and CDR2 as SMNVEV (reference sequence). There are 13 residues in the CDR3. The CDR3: CASNRLGSGELFF. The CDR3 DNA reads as TGTGCCAGCAACAGGTTGGGGTCCGGGGAGCTGTTTTTT.

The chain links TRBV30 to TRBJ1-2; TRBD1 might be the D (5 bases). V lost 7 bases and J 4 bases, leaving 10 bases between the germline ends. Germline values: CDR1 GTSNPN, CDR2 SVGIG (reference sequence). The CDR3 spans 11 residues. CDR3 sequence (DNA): TGTGCCTCACAGGAGATCTATGGCTACACCTTC. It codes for CASQEIYGYTF.

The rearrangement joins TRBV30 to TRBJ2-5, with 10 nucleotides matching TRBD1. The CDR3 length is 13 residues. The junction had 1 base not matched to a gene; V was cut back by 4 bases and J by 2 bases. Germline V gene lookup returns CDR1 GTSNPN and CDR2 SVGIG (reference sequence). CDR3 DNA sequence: TGTGCCTGGAAGGGACAGGGGCAAGAGACCCAGTACTTC. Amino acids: CAWKGQGQETQYF.

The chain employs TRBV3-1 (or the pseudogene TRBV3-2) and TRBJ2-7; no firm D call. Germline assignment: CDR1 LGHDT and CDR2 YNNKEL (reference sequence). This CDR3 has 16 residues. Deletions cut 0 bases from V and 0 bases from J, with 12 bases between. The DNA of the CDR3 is TGTGCCAGCAGCCAAGATGTTGCTGTCAGCTCCTACGAGCAGTACTTC. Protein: CASSQDVAVSSYEQYF.

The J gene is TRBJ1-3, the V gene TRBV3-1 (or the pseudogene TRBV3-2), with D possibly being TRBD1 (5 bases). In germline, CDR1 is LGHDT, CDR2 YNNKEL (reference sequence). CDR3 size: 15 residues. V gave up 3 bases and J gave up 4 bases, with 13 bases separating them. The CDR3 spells CASSQLLGQGNTIYF. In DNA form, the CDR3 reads TGTGCCAGCAGCCAGCTGTTGGGGCAGGGAAACACCATATATTTT.

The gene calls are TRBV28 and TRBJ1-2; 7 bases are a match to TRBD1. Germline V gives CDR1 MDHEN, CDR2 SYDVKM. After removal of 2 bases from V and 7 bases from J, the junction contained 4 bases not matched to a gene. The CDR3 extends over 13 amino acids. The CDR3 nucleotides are TGTGCCAGCAGTTTACCAGACAGGGTTGGCTACACCTTC. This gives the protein CASSLPDRVGYTF.